A single sample gave rise to the 32 T cell receptor beta chains below, sequenced in a study of blood T cell repertoires in COVID-19 (dated by TCRdb to about 2020). Library construction relied on the immunoSEQ multiplex PCR assay. TCRdb's version of the immuneACCESS table is confined to in-frame rearrangements and falls short of the full clone set. An unresolved V gene accounts for under half of the shortfall where checked; the remainder is of unknown origin. This sample gives roughly 250,000 clones in total; more than 60% of them show up just once. Of the sample, over 3% is held by the ten largest clones. The sequenced sample was peripheral blood. All receptors derive from a woman in her thirties or forties with active or convalescent COVID-19.

As DNA, the CDR3 is TGTGCCAGCGAGAGCGGGAGCAGCTCCTACAATGAGCAGTTCTTC. Its protein product is CASESGSSSYNEQFF. The rearrangement joins TRBV2 to TRBJ2-1, with 8 nucleotides matching TRBD2. The trim removed 8 bases at V and 0 bases at J, leaving 6 bases unmatched. The germline CDR1 and CDR2 sequences are SNHLY and FYNNEI. This CDR3 comprises 15 residues. Variable domain in full (rest from reference TRBV2 and TRBJ2-1): EPEVTQTPSHQVTQMGQEVILRCVPISNHLYFYWYRQILGQKVEFLVSFYNNEISEKSEIFDDQFSVERPDGSNFTLKIRSTKLEDSAMYFCASESGSSSYNEQFFGPGTRLTVL.

This chain links TRBV6-5 with TRBJ1-1, with D possibly matching TRBD1 (6 bases). V dropped 6 bases and J dropped 4 bases, with 15 bases sitting between them. Germline V gene lookup returns CDR1 MNHEY and CDR2 SVGAGI. This CDR3 has 14 residues. The CDR3 DNA follows: TGTGCCAGCAGCATACAGGGAGGGGGCACTGAAGCTTTCTTT. Translating it yields CASSIQGGGTEAFF.

V usage is TRBV5-6 and J usage is TRBJ1-3; D gene uncertain. Germline lookup yields CDR1 SGHDT and CDR2 YYEEEE. This CDR3 region has 17 residues. Trimming removed 4 bases at V and 0 bases at J, with 17 bases between. The CDR3 sequence: CASSPTGRGISGNTIYF. CDR3 sequence (DNA): TGTGCCAGCAGCCCGACCGGACGGGGAATCTCTGGAAACACCATATATTTT.

This clone was detected a few times. This sequence joins TRBV28 and TRBJ2-5; D is unresolved. This CDR3 comprises 13 residues. Germline V lookup: CDR1 MDHEN, CDR2 SYDVKM. V lost 2 bases, J lost 5 bases, and 9 bases lay in between. This chain's CDR3 is CASSLGHRETQYF. The CDR3 DNA follows: TGTGCCAGCAGTTTAGGGCATCGGGAGACCCAGTACTTC.

The gene calls are TRBV30 and TRBJ2-2; D gene ambiguous. CDR1 and CDR2 from the germline V gene are GTSNPN and SVGIG (reference sequence). The V and J ends lost 4 bases and 1 base respectively, with 10 bases between them. This CDR3 is built from 14 residues. This CDR3 is CAWTKTRNTGELFF. In nucleotides, the CDR3 is TGTGCCTGGACTAAAACGCGGAACACCGGGGAGCTGTTTTTT.

V is TRBV19 and J is TRBJ1-5; no clear D gene. CDR1 and CDR2 from the germline V gene are LNHDA and SQIVND (reference sequence). The CDR3 contains 12 residues. The V and J ends lost 7 bases and 7 bases respectively, with 11 bases between them. The CDR3 spells CASNILEQPQHF. The CDR3 nucleotides are TGTGCCAGTAATATCTTAGAGCAGCCCCAGCATTTT.

The chain recombines TRBV2 with TRBJ2-1; TRBD2 might be the D (5 bases). Germline loops: CDR1 SNHLY, CDR2 FYNNEI. V lost 5 bases and J 2 bases, leaving 13 bases between the germline ends. The CDR3 has 15 amino acids. The chain's CDR3 is CASSIGLLAYNEQFF. CDR3 DNA sequence: TGTGCCAGCAGTATCGGATTACTAGCCTACAATGAGCAGTTCTTC.

V usage is TRBV19 and J usage is TRBJ2-7; possibly TRBD1 for D (5 bases). The germline CDR1 and CDR2 sequences are LNHDA and SQIVND (reference sequence). Trimming took off 3 bases at V and 1 base at J, with 13 bases between the two ends. The CDR3 consists of 15 residues. The CDR3 nucleotides read TGTGCCAGTAGTATGTCAGGGCCTGGATCCTACGAGCAGTACTTC. Amino acids: CASSMSGPGSYEQYF.

This clone was observed a handful of times. The chain uses TRBV2 and TRBJ2-2; the D gene is possibly TRBD2 (6 bases). The V end was cut by 7 bases, the J end by 2 bases, with 8 bases between. The CDR3 runs to 13 residues. Germline CDR1 SNHLY, CDR2 FYNNEI. CDR3 sequence reads: CASNSGNTGELFF. CDR3 bases: TGTGCCAGCAATAGCGGTAACACCGGGGAGCTGTTTTTT.

This chain links TRBV30 with TRBJ1-1; tentative D call: TRBD1 (6 bases). This CDR3 has 15 residues. In germline, CDR1 is GTSNPN, CDR2 SVGIG (reference sequence). With 5 bases removed from V and 5 bases from J, the gap between germline ends came to 21 bases. CDR3 region: CAWGTGGSLGTEAFF. DNA of the CDR3: TGTGCCTGGGGTACGGGGGGCAGCTTGGGGACTGAAGCTTTCTTT.

The V gene is TRBV4-1, the J gene TRBJ1-3; maybe TRBD1 (5 bases). V was shortened by 7 bases and J by 0 bases, with 16 bases between the two germline ends. The CDR3 has 16 residues. Germline CDR1 is MGHRA and CDR2 is YSYEKL. The CDR3 coding sequence is TGCGCCAGCACACCGGCGGAGGGGAACTCTGGAAACACCATATATTTT. It is translated as CASTPAEGNSGNTIYF.

The chain carries TRBV5-6 and TRBJ2-7, with D possibly being TRBD2 (6 bases). CDR1 and CDR2 (germline): SGHDT, YYEEEE. This CDR3 has 14 amino acids. Trimming removed 0 bases at V and 3 bases at J, with 10 bases between. CDR3 nucleotide sequence: TGTGCCAGCAGCTTGGCAGGGCGGGACTACGAGCAGTACTTC. This gives the protein CASSLAGRDYEQYF. The variable domain in full, completed from reference TRBV5-6 and TRBJ2-7, reads DAGVTQSPTHLIKTRGQQVTLRCSPKSGHDTVSWYQQALGQGPQFIFQYYEEEERQRGNFPDRFSGHQFPNYSSELNVNALLLGDSALYLCASSLAGRDYEQYFGPGTRLTVT.

This clone was counted once. Relative to the germline gene, one junction end is altered; a read error may explain this. This rearrangement joins TRBV29-1 to TRBJ2-1, with D maybe TRBD1 (7 bases). The CDR3 is made up of 15 amino acids. CDR1 is SQVTM, CDR2 ANQGSEA, per germline. In nucleotides, the CDR3 is TGCAGCGTGGGGGGCCCGGACAGGATAGGCCCTGAGGAGTTCTTC. This codes for CSVGGPDRIGPEEFF.

V and J are TRBV6-4 and TRBJ2-1; 9 bases fit TRBD2. This CDR3 is 15 amino acids long. Germline V gives CDR1 MRHNA, CDR2 SNTAGT. Trimming cost V 0 bases and J 5 bases; bases outside gene matches: 2. The CDR3 nucleotides read TGTGCCAGCAGTGACTCGGCGGGGGGGAACAATGAGCAGTTCTTC. Amino acid sequence: CASSDSAGGNNEQFF.

This clone appeared a single time. V usage is TRBV5-5 and J usage is TRBJ1-1; the D gene is possibly TRBD1 (6 bases). The V gene lost 4 bases and the J gene lost 5 bases, with 15 bases spanning the gap. CDR1 SGHKS and CDR2 YYEKEE come from the germline V gene (reference sequence). The CDR3 runs 14 residues. In DNA form, the CDR3 reads TGTGCCAGCAGCGTCGGGCACCAGGGGACTGAAGCTTTCTTT. Protein product: CASSVGHQGTEAFF.

This chain connects TRBV25-1 to TRBJ2-5; D might be TRBD1 (6 bases). In germline, CDR1 is MGHDK, CDR2 SYGVNS. This CDR3 is 14 amino acids long. V lost 3 bases to trimming and J lost 5 bases, with 13 bases between them. As DNA, the CDR3 is TGTGCCAGCAGTGACTTGGCAGGGGTGGAGACCCAGTACTTC. Protein sequence: CASSDLAGVETQYF.

As for this clone: Different DNA sequences within this sample yield the same CDR3. The chain uses TRBV7-2 and TRBJ1-4; possible D gene TRBD1, 6 bases. The CDR3 sequence is 15 residues long. V lost 1 base and J 8 bases, leaving 14 bases between the germline ends. Germline CDR1 and CDR2: SGHTA and FQGNSA. The CDR3 is CASSLGAGVGEKLFF. The CDR3 nucleotides are TGTGCCAGCAGCTTAGGAGCAGGGGTTGGGGAAAAACTGTTTTTT.

In nucleotides, the CDR3 is TGTGCCAGTAAGGGGGGGGGCAGCAATCAGCCCCAGCATTTT. Translating it yields CASKGGGSNQPQHF. This chain connects TRBV19 to TRBJ1-5, with TRBD1 as a possible D gene (6 bases). The germline CDR1 and CDR2 sequences are LNHDA and SQIVND (reference sequence). Trimming took off 7 bases at V and 1 base at J, with 11 bases between the two ends. The length of the CDR3 is 14 residues.

The gene calls are TRBV29-1 and TRBJ1-1; 9 bases are a match to TRBD1. Looked up from germline, CDR1 is SQVTM and CDR2 is ANQGSEA. The CDR3 runs to 14 residues. After removal of 5 bases from V and 1 base from J, the junction contained 5 bases not matched to a gene. CDR3 DNA sequence: TGCAGCGTTCACAGGGGGCGCTCGAACACTGAAGCTTTCTTT. As protein: CSVHRGRSNTEAFF.

The chain joins TRBV12-3 or TRBV12-4 to TRBJ1-5; D is ambiguous. The CDR3 has 13 amino acids. V lost 5 bases to trimming and J lost 5 bases, with 10 bases between them. The CDR3 nucleotides read TGTGCCAGCAGTCAGCAGACACATCAGCCCCAGCATTTT. This codes for CASSQQTHQPQHF.

A note on this clone: Other DNA sequences in the sample encode the same CDR3. V is TRBV5-1 and J is TRBJ1-3, with a weak D call TRBD1 (5 bases). Germline V CDR1 and CDR2: SGHRS, YFSETQ. This CDR3 has 13 residues. The V end was cut by 0 bases, the J end by 4 bases, with 5 bases between. CDR3 in amino acids: CASSLGQGNTIYF. For the CDR3, the DNA is TGCGCCAGCAGCTTGGGACAGGGAAACACCATATATTTT.

The chain is built from TRBV30 and TRBJ2-7; a weak D match, TRBD2 (5 bases). Germline lookup yields CDR1 GTSNPN and CDR2 SVGIG (reference sequence). The CDR3 length is 13 residues. V was pared by 2 bases and J by 3 bases, with 11 bases between. The CDR3 reads CAWSSNGVYEQYF. CDR3 sequence (DNA): TGTGCCTGGAGTTCGAACGGGGTCTACGAGCAGTACTTC.

The table lists this clone with a count of one. V and J are TRBV11-2 and TRBJ2-4, with D possibly being TRBD1 (6 bases). The CDR3 consists of 14 residues. CDR1 is SGHAT and CDR2 is FQNNGV in the germline V gene. Trimming stripped 0 bases from V and 13 bases from J, with 16 bases between. The DNA of the CDR3 is TGTGCCAGCAGCTTAGAGAACAGGGCTGGTTCGCAGTACTTC. This codes for CASSLENRAGSQYF.

This rearrangement joins TRBV11-2 to TRBJ2-5, with D perhaps TRBD1 (6 bases). CDR1 and CDR2 (germline): SGHAT, FQNNGV. This CDR3 comprises 17 residues. The V and J ends lost 1 base and 0 bases respectively, with 15 bases between them. CDR3 amino acids: CASSLGTSWTDQETQYF. The DNA of the CDR3 is TGTGCCAGCAGCTTAGGAACCTCCTGGACAGACCAAGAGACCCAGTACTTC.

The V gene is TRBV25-1, the J gene TRBJ1-6; possible D gene TRBD1, 6 bases. Between the trimmed V and J ends, which lost 8 bases and 10 bases, there was a span of 12 bases. Germline CDR1 and CDR2: MGHDK and SYGVNS. CDR3 length: 12 amino acids. The CDR3 loop reads CASRGGGSPLHF. Written as DNA, the CDR3 is TGTGCCAGCCGCGGGGGCGGGTCACCCCTCCACTTT. The full variable domain, in which reference TRBV25-1 and TRBJ1-6 provide the parts outside the CDR3, is EADIYQTPRYLVIGTGKKITLECSQTMGHDKMYWYQQDPGMELHLIHYSYGVNSTEKGDLSSESTVSRIRTEHFPLTLESARPSHTSQYLCASRGGGSPLHFGNGTRLTVT.

This rearrangement joins TRBV6-5 to TRBJ2-1; 8 bases fit TRBD2. The V gene's germline CDR1 is MNHEY and CDR2 SVGAGI. V dropped 2 bases and J dropped 7; count of bases not matched to a gene: 7. This CDR3 spans 15 amino acids. The CDR3 DNA reads as TGTGCCAGCAGTTACCCTTCCACGGGGGGGAATGAGCAGTTCTTC. Amino acids: CASSYPSTGGNEQFF.

This clone was observed once. V gene TRBV6-5 combines with J gene TRBJ2-7; 8 nucleotides align to TRBD1. There are 14 residues in the CDR3. CDR1 and CDR2 (germline): MNHEY, SVGAGI. J gave up 0 bases and V 9 bases, and 7 bases lay outside the gene matches. This CDR3 reads CASRRDRTSYEQYV. The CDR3 nucleotides read TGTGCCAGTCGGAGGGACAGGACCTCCTACGAGCAGTACGTC.

The V gene is TRBV19, the J gene TRBJ1-2, with D unresolved. V lost 4 bases and J lost 8, with 17 bases in between. Germline V lookup: CDR1 LNHDA, CDR2 SQIVND (reference sequence). The CDR3 spans 14 residues. CDR3 sequence: CASSTPPRAGGYTF. The CDR3 DNA is TGTGCCAGTAGTACCCCCCCGCGGGCGGGGGGCTACACCTTC.

The J gene is TRBJ2-2, the V gene TRBV19; D is uncertain. There are 12 residues in the CDR3. CDR1 and CDR2 from the germline V gene are LNHDA and SQIVND (reference sequence). Trimming removed 7 bases at V and 9 bases at J, with 12 bases between. The CDR3 bases are TGTGCCAGTATTTTGGGCTTCAGGGAGCTGTTTTTT. Protein sequence: CASILGFRELFF. The variable domain in full, with the rest retrieved from reference TRBV19 and TRBJ2-2, is DGGITQSPKYLFRKEGQNVTLSCEQNLNHDAMYWYRQDPGQGLRLIYYSQIVNDFQKGDIAEGYSVSREKKESFPLTVTSAQKNPTAFYLCASILGFRELFFGEGSRLTVL.

This sequence joins TRBV4-1 and TRBJ2-2; D gene ambiguous. The germline CDR1 and CDR2 sequences are MGHRA and YSYEKL. The CDR3 length is 13 residues. The V gene lost 1 base and the J gene lost 7 bases, with 7 bases spanning the gap. The CDR3 DNA reads as TGCGCCAGCAGCCAAGTGGCACGCGGGGAGCTGTTTTTT. Its translation: CASSQVARGELFF.

The CDR3 is CASSPFLGGSEKLFF. For the CDR3, the DNA is TGTGCCAGCAGCCCCTTTTTGGGGGGGAGTGAAAAACTGTTTTTT. The rearrangement links TRBV27 to TRBJ1-4, with D tentatively TRBD1 (5 bases). V was clipped by 6 bases and J by 7 bases, with 18 bases between them. Germline CDR1 MNHEY, CDR2 SMNVEV (reference sequence). The CDR3 has 15 amino acids.

This chain links TRBV2 with TRBJ1-2, with 8 nucleotides matching TRBD1. V trimming: 4 bases; J trimming: 2 bases; junction bases outside the gene matches: 3. This CDR3 spans 14 amino acids. CDR1 and CDR2 (germline): SNHLY, FYNNEI. The chain's CDR3 is CASSGQGSNYGYTF. CDR3 nucleotides: TGTGCCAGCAGTGGACAGGGGTCCAACTATGGCTACACCTTC.